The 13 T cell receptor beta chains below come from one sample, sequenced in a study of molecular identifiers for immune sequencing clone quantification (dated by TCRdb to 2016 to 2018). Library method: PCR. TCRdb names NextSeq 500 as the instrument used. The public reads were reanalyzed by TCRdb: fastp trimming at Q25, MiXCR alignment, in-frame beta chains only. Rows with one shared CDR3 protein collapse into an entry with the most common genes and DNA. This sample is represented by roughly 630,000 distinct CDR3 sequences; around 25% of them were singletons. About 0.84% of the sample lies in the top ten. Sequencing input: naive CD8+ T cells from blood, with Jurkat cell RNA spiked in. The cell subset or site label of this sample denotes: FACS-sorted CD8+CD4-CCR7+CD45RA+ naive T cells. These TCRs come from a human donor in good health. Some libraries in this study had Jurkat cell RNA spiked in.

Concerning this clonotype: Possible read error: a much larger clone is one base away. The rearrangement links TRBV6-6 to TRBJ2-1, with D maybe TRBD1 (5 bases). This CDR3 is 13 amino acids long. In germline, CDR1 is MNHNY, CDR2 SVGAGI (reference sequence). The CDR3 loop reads CASSYFDSLDPLF. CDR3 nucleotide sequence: TGTGCCAGCAGTTACTTCGACAGTCTCGACCCGTTATTC.

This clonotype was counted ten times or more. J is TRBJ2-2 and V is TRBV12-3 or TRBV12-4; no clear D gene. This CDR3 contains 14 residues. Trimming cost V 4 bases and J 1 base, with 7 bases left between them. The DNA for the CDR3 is TGTGCCAGCAGTTATCTCCTGAACACCGGGGAGCTGTTTTTT. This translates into CASSYLLNTGELFF.

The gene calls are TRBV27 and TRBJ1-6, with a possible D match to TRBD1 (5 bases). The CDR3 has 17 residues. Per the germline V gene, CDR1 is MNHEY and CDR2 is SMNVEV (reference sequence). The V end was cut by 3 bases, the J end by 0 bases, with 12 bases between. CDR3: CASSLQGPYSYNSPLHF. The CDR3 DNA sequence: TGTGCCAGCAGTTTGCAGGGTCCCTACTCCTATAATTCACCCCTCCACTTT.

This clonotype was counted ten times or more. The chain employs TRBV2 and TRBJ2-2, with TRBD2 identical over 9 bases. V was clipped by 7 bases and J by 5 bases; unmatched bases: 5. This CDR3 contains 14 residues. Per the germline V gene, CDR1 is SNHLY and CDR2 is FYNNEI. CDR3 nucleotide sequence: TGTGCCAGCACGGTAGCGGGAGAGACCGGGGAGCTGTTTTTT. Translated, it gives CASTVAGETGELFF.

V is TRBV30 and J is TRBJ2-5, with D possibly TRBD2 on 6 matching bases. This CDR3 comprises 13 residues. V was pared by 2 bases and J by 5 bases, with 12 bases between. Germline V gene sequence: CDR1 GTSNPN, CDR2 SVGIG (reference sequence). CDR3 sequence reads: CAWSRTSRETQYF. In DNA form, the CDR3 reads TGTGCCTGGAGTCGTACTAGCAGGGAGACCCAGTACTTC. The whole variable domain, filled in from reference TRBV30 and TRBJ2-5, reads SQTIHQWPATLVQPVGSPLSLECTVEGTSNPNLYWYRQAAGRGLQLLFYSVGIGQISSEVPQNLSASRPQDRQFILSSKKLLLSDSGFYLCAWSRTSRETQYFGPGTRLLVL.

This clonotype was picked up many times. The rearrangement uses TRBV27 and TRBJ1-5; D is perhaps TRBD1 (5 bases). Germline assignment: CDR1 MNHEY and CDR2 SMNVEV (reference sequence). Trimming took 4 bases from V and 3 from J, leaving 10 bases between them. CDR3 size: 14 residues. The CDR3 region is CASSYDSLNQPQHF. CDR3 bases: TGTGCCAGCAGTTATGACAGCCTCAATCAGCCCCAGCATTTT.

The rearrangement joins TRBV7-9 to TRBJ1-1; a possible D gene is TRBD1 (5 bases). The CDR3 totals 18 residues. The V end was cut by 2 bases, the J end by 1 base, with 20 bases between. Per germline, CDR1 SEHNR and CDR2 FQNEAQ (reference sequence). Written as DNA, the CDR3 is TGTGCCAGCAGCTTATATGATAGTGGGGGAGGTTCGAACACTGAAGCTTTCTTT. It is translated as CASSLYDSGGGSNTEAFF.

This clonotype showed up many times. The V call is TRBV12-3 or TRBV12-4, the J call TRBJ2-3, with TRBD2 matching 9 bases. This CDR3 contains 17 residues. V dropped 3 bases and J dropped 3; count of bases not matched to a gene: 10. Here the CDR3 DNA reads TGTGCCAGCAGTTTCCTGCGGGAGGGCCCCGGGACAGATACGCAGTATTTT. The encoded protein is CASSFLREGPGTDTQYF.

The CDR3 coding sequence is TGCAGCGTTGAAGATGGGTACAATGAGCAGTTCTTC. Translating it yields CSVEDGYNEQFF. The genes are TRBV29-1 and TRBJ2-1; D call uncertain. V lost 0 bases and J lost 4, with 4 bases in between. Germline-derived CDR1 and CDR2 are SQVTM and ANQGSEA. CDR3 length equals 12 residues.

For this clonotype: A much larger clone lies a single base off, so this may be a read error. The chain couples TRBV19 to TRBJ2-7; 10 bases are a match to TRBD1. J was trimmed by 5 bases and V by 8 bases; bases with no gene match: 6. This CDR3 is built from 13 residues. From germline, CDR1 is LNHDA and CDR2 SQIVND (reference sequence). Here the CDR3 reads CASGTGVADEQYF. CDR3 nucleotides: TGTGCCAGTGGGACAGGGGTCGCCGACGAGCAGTACTTC.

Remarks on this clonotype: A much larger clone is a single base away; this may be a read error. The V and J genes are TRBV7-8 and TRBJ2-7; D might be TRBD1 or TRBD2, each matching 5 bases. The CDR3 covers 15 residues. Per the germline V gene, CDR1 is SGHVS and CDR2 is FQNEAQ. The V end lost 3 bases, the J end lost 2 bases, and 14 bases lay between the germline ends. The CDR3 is CASSFHRWGTYEQYF. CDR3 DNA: TGTGCCAGCAGCTTCCACAGGTGGGGGACCTACGAGCAGTACTTC.

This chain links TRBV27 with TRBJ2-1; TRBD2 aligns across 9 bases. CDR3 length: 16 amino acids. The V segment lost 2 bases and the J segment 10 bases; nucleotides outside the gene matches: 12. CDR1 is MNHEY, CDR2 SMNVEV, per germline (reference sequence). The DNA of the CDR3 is TGTGCCAGCAGTTTAACAGCTAGCGGGGCCTACACGGAGCAGTTCTTC. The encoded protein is CASSLTASGAYTEQFF.

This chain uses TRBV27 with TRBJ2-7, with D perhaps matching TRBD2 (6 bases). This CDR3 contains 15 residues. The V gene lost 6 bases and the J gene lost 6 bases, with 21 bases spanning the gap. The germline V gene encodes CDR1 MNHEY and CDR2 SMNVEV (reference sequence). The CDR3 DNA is TGTGCCAGCAGCCTCACAGGCTACGGGAGCACCGAGCAGTACTTC. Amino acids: CASSLTGYGSTEQYF.